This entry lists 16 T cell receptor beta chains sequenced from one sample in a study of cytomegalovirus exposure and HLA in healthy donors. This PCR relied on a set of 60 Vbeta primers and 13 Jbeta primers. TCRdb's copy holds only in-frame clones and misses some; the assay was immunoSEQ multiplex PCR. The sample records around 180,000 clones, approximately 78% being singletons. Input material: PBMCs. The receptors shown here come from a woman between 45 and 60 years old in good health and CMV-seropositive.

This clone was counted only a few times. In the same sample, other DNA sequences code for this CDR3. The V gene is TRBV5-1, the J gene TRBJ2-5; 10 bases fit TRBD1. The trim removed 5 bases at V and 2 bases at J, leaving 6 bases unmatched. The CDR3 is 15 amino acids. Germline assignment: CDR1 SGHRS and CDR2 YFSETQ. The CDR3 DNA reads TGCGCCAGCAGGTTGACAGGGGGCTCGCAAGAGACCCAGTACTTC. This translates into CASRLTGGSQETQYF.

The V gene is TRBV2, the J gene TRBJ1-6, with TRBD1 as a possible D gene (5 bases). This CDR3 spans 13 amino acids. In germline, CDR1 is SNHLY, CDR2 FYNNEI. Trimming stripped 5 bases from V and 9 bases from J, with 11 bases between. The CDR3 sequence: CASSNQGISPLHF. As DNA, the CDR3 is TGTGCCAGCAGTAACCAGGGAATTTCACCCCTCCACTTT.

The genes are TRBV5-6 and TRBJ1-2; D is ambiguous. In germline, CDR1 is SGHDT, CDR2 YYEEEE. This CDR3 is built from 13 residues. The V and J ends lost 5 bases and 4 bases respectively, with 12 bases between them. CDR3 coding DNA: TGTGCCAGCAGGCCCGGGTCGGTCTATGGCTACACCTTC. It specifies CASRPGSVYGYTF.

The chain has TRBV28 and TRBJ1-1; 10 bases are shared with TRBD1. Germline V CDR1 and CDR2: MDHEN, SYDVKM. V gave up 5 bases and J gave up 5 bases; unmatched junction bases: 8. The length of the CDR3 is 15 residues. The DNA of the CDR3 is TGTGCCAGCAGTACCCCGACAGGGGGCAAGACTGAAGCTTTCTTT. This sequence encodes CASSTPTGGKTEAFF.

The CDR3 region is CAWSQGVTYEQYF. For the CDR3, the DNA is TGTGCCTGGAGTCAGGGGGTTACCTACGAGCAGTACTTC. V and J are TRBV30 and TRBJ2-7, with 7 bases matching TRBD1. Per germline, CDR1 GTSNPN and CDR2 SVGIG (reference sequence). Losses at the gene ends were 2 bases for V and 2 bases for J; bases not matched to a gene: 3. CDR3 length: 13 amino acids.

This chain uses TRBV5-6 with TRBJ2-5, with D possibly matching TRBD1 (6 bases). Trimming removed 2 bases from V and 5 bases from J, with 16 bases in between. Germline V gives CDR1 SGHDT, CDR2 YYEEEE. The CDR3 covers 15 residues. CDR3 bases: TGTGCCAGCAGCTTCCGCTCGGGGCAGGGGGAGACCCAGTACTTC. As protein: CASSFRSGQGETQYF.

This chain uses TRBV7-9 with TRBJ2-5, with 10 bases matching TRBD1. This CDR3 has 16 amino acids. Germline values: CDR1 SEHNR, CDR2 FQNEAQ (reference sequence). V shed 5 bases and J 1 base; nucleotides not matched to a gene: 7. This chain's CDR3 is CASSEAGQGFQETQYF. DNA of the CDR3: TGTGCCAGCAGCGAAGCGGGACAGGGGTTCCAAGAGACCCAGTACTTC.

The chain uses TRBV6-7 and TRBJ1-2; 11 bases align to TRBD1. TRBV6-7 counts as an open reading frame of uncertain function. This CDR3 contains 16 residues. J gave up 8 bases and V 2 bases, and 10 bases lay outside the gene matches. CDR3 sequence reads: CASSYQPRTGGDGYTF. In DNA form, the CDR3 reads TGTGCCAGCAGTTACCAACCCAGGACAGGGGGCGACGGCTACACCTTC.

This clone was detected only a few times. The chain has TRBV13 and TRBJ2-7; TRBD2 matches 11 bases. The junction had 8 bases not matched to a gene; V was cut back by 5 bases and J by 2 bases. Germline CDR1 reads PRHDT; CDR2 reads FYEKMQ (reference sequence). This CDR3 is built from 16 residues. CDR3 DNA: TGTGCCAGCAGCGGGATGACTAGCGGGGCGACCTACGAGCAGTACTTC. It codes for CASSGMTSGATYEQYF.

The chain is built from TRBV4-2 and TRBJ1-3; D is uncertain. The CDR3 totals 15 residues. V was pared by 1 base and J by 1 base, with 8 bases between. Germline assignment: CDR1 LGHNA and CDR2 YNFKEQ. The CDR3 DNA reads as TGTGCCAGCAGCCAAGGAGGGCGATCTGGAAACACCATATATTTT. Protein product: CASSQGGRSGNTIYF.

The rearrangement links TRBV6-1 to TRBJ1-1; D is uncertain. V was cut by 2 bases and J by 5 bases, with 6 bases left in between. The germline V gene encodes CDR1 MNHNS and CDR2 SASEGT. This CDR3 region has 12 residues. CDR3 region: CASSERETEAFF. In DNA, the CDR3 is TGTGCCAGCAGTGAAAGAGAGACTGAAGCTTTCTTT.

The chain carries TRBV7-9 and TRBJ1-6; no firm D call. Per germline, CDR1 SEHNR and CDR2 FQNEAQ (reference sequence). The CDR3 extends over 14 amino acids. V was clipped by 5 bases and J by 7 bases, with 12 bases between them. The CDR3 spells CASSLGPANSPLHF. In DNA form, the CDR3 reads TGTGCCAGCAGCCTGGGCCCCGCGAATTCACCCCTCCACTTT.

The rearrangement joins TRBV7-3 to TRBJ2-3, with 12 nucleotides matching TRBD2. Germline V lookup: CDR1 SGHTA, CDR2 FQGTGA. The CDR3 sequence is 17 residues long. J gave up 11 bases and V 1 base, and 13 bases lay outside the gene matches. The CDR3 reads CASSLKETSGGQYKQYF. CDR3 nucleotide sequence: TGTGCCAGCAGCTTAAAGGAGACTAGCGGGGGCCAATATAAGCAGTATTTT.

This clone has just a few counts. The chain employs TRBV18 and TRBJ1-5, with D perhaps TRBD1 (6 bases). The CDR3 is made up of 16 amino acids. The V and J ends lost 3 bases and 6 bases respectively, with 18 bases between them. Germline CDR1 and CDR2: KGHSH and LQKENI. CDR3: CASSPREGGARQPQHF. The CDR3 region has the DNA TGTGCCAGCTCACCCCGAGAGGGGGGGGCTCGTCAGCCCCAGCATTTT. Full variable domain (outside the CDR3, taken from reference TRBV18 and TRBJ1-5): NAGVMQNPRHLVRRRGQEARLRCSPMKGHSHVYWYRQLPEEGLKFMVYLQKENIIDESGMPKERFSAEFPKEGPSILRIQQVVRGDSAAYFCASSPREGGARQPQHFGDGTRLSIL.

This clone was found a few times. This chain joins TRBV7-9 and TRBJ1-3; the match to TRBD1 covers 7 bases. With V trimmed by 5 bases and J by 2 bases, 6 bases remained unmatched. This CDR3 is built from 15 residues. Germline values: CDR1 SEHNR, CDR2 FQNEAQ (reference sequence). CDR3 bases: TGTGCCAGCAGCCCCAGGGGGAGTACTGGAAACACCATATATTTT. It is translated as CASSPRGSTGNTIYF.

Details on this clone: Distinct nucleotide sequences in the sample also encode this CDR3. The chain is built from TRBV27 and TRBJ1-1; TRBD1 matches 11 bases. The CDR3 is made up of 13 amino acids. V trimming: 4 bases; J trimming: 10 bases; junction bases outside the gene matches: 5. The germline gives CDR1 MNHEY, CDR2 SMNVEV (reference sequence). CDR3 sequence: CASSYGTGGVAFF. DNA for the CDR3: TGTGCCAGCAGTTATGGGACAGGGGGGGTAGCTTTCTTT.